These 9 T cell receptor beta chains came from one sample sequenced in a study of identical twins. TCRdb re-called the 5' RACE reads with MiXCR, one entry per CDR3 protein. This table has approximately 1.8 million distinct CDR3 sequences, roughly 35% appearing once. Sequencing input: cord blood. The receptors were gathered from a newborn girl in good health.

CDR3 region: CATSSTSGGDNEQFF. The CDR3 DNA follows: TGTGCCACCAGCTCTACTAGCGGGGGAGACAATGAGCAGTTCTTC. The V gene is TRBV15, the J gene TRBJ2-1, with 11 bases fitting TRBD2. CDR3 length equals 15 residues. The trim removed 5 bases at V and 5 bases at J, leaving 5 bases unmatched. CDR1 is LNHNV and CDR2 is YYDKDF in the germline V gene (reference sequence). Filled out from reference TRBV15 and TRBJ2-1, the complete variable domain reads DAMVIQNPRYQVTQFGKPVTLSCSQTLNHNVMYWYQQKSSQAPKLLFHYYDKDFNNEADTPDNFQSRRPNTSFCFLDIRSPGLGDTAMYLCATSSTSGGDNEQFFGPGTRLTVL.

In its sample, this clonotype was seen a few times. The V gene is TRBV27, the J gene TRBJ2-7; D ambiguous. V was clipped by 0 bases and J by 6 bases, with 18 bases between them. CDR1 and CDR2 from the germline V gene are MNHEY and SMNVEV (reference sequence). CDR3 length: 16 amino acids. CDR3 DNA sequence: TGTGCCAGCAGTTTATCCCCGGTCCCGCGCGAGGCCGAGCAGTACTTC. Translation gives CASSLSPVPREAEQYF.

This clonotype was seen a few times. The rearrangement links TRBV18 to TRBJ2-7; 13 bases fit TRBD2. V shed 4 bases, J shed 7 bases, and the junction held 7 bases outside the gene matches. Looked up from germline, CDR1 is KGHSH and CDR2 is LQKENI. The CDR3 extends over 15 amino acids. The CDR3 reads CASSLRTSGSNEQYF. In nucleotides, the CDR3 is TGTGCCAGCTCACTCAGGACTAGCGGGAGTAATGAGCAGTACTTC.

Ten or more counts support this clonotype. This rearrangement joins TRBV10-3 to TRBJ2-3; TRBD2 is a possible D gene (6 bases). Germline V CDR1 and CDR2: ENHRY, SYGVKD. This CDR3 has 14 amino acids. V was cut by 10 bases and J by 0 bases, with 14 bases left in between. This chain's CDR3 is CATLDRGSTDTQYF. The CDR3 DNA follows: TGTGCCACCCTAGACCGGGGGAGCACAGATACGCAGTATTTT.

This clonotype was recorded many times. The chain couples TRBV7-8 to TRBJ2-5, with a tentative D call TRBD1 (6 bases). This CDR3 spans 14 amino acids. Germline V gene data show CDR1 as SGHVS and CDR2 as FQNEAQ. V shed 5 bases and J shed 2 bases, with 12 bases lying between them. The CDR3 DNA follows: TGTGCCAGCAGCCCATACACAGGGCAAGAGACCCAGTACTTC. Its protein product is CASSPYTGQETQYF.

The V call is TRBV13, the J call TRBJ2-7, with 10 bases aligning to TRBD1. V was clipped by 2 bases and J by 7 bases; unmatched bases: 11. The CDR3 runs 16 residues. Looked up from germline, CDR1 is PRHDT and CDR2 is FYEKMQ (reference sequence). The CDR3 region has the DNA TGTGCCAGCAGCTTATTAATGGGGGGACAGGGGTTTGAGCAGTACTTC. Its protein is CASSLLMGGQGFEQYF.

This chain joins TRBV4-1 and TRBJ1-6, with D tentatively TRBD1 (5 bases). Germline V CDR1 and CDR2: MGHRA, YSYEKL. This CDR3 region has 16 residues. The ends were cut back, 0 bases at V and 9 bases at J, with 15 bases in the middle. The CDR3 nucleotides read TGCGCCAGCAGCCAAGATCGATCGGGGCGAAGTTCACCCCTCCACTTT. It is translated as CASSQDRSGRSSPLHF.

This clonotype occurred a few times. This chain uses TRBV20-1 with TRBJ1-5; no clear D gene. The germline V and J ends were trimmed by 5 bases and 5 bases, with 16 bases remaining between them. The CDR3 has 14 amino acids. CDR1 is DFQATT, CDR2 SNEGSKA, per germline (reference sequence). In nucleotides, the CDR3 is TGCAGTGCTCGACGGGCGGGTAGGGATCAGCCCCAGCATTTT. Translation gives CSARRAGRDQPQHF.

This clonotype turned up a few times. CDR3 amino acids: CAIRSSGRGTDTQYF. The CDR3, as DNA: TGTGCCATCAGAAGCAGCGGGCGGGGCACAGATACGCAGTATTTT. V usage is TRBV10-3 and J usage is TRBJ2-3; weak D call: TRBD2 (6 bases). The CDR3 extends over 15 amino acids. Germline assignment: CDR1 ENHRY and CDR2 SYGVKD. V was pared by 6 bases and J by 1 base, with 14 bases between.